Shown below are 32 T cell receptor beta chains from a single sample sequenced in a study of blood T cell repertoires in COVID-19. Assay: immunoSEQ multiplex PCR; the TCRdb copy retains only in-frame clones and omits some. Of under 130,000 clones listed, around 84% are singletons. Sequences were obtained from peripheral blood. The origin of the receptors is a human donor in a cohort sampled during active COVID-19.

The genes are TRBV27 and TRBJ1-2; no firm D call. The CDR3 consists of 14 residues. CDR1 MNHEY and CDR2 SMNVEV come from the germline V gene (reference sequence). The V gene lost 3 bases and the J gene lost 13 bases, with 21 bases spanning the gap. The CDR3 loop reads CASSFRSPGPNSTF. CDR3 DNA sequence: TGTGCCAGCAGTTTTCGCTCCCCAGGCCCGAATAGCACCTTC.

The sample holds a few counts of this clone. The chain has TRBV5-1 and TRBJ1-6; D possibly corresponds to TRBD1 (6 bases). V was pared by 0 bases and J by 5 bases, with 6 bases between. CDR3 length equals 14 residues. Germline CDR1 is SGHRS and CDR2 is YFSETQ. CDR3 nucleotides: TGCGCCAGCAGCTTGGAGGGGGATAATTCACCCCTCCACTTT. This codes for CASSLEGDNSPLHF.

The count of this clone is one. The chain is built from TRBV11-2 and TRBJ1-4; D not resolved. Germline CDR1 is SGHAT and CDR2 is FQNNGV. The V end lost 4 bases, the J end lost 3 bases, and 9 bases lay between the germline ends. The CDR3 has 14 residues. This CDR3 reads CASSWASSNEKLFF. The CDR3 DNA follows: TGTGCCAGCAGCTGGGCGTCGTCTAATGAAAAACTGTTTTTT.

J is TRBJ2-7 and V is TRBV7-9; 7 nucleotides match TRBD1. Germline V gene sequence: CDR1 SEHNR, CDR2 FQNEAQ (reference sequence). This CDR3 comprises 15 residues. V shed 6 bases and J 3 bases; nucleotides not matched to a gene: 11. In DNA, the CDR3 is TGTGCCAGCAGTCCCGGACAGGTGCAGAACTACGAGCAGTACTTC. It encodes CASSPGQVQNYEQYF.

The rearrangement joins TRBV3-1 (or the pseudogene TRBV3-2) to TRBJ1-1, with 12 bases lining up with TRBD1. Unmatched junction bases numbered 9, after V lost 0 bases and J lost 1 base. Germline V gene data show CDR1 as LGHDT and CDR2 as YNNKEL (reference sequence). The CDR3 is made up of 19 amino acids. The CDR3 sequence is CASSQDLGGQGATNTEAFF. In DNA form, the CDR3 reads TGTGCCAGCAGCCAAGATCTTGGGGGACAGGGGGCCACGAACACTGAAGCTTTCTTT.

The rearrangement joins TRBV3-1 (or the pseudogene TRBV3-2) to TRBJ2-1, with TRBD2 matching 12 bases. CDR1 is LGHDT and CDR2 is YNNKEL in the germline V gene (reference sequence). The CDR3 has 17 residues. Trimming at V came to 3 bases and at J to 5 bases, leaving 8 bases not matched to a gene. CDR3 region: CASSQVKLAGGNNEQFF. In nucleotides, the CDR3 is TGTGCCAGCAGCCAGGTCAAACTAGCGGGGGGAAACAATGAGCAGTTCTTC.

The CDR3 DNA is TGTGCCATCGGCAGACTAGACGACACCGGGGAGCTGTTTTTT. Amino acids: CAIGRLDDTGELFF. The J gene is TRBJ2-2, the V gene TRBV10-3; TRBD2 might be the D (6 bases). From germline, CDR1 is ENHRY and CDR2 SYGVKD. Trimming left V 8 bases short and J 3 bases short, with 13 bases between. This CDR3 is 14 amino acids long.

A few counts support this clone. The rearrangement joins TRBV6-5 to TRBJ1-1; 7 bases match TRBD1. Losses at the gene ends were 4 bases for V and 8 bases for J; bases not matched to a gene: 7. The germline V gene has CDR1 MNHEY and CDR2 SVGAGI. The CDR3 covers 13 residues. Here the CDR3 DNA reads TGTGCCAGCAGTTTTAGGACAGGCCCCGAAGCTTTCTTT. It yields the protein CASSFRTGPEAFF.

This clone was recorded a few times. The chain uses TRBV4-1 and TRBJ2-7; D ambiguous. The CDR3 totals 13 residues. Germline V gene lookup returns CDR1 MGHRA and CDR2 YSYEKL. V dropped 5 bases and J dropped 1 base, with 9 bases sitting between them. The CDR3 DNA sequence: TGCGCCAGCAGCATTGCTAGTTCCTACGAGCAGTACTTC. It specifies CASSIASSYEQYF.

The V and J genes are TRBV5-1 and TRBJ2-5; 10 nucleotides align to TRBD2. The CDR3 runs 15 residues. The V and J ends lost 4 bases and 3 bases, in that order; junction bases with no gene match: 6. Per the germline V gene, CDR1 is SGHRS and CDR2 is YFSETQ. CDR3 nucleotides: TGCGCCAGCAGCAACCGCCTAGCGGGGGAAGAGACCCAGTACTTC. Amino acids: CASSNRLAGEETQYF.

Of note for this clone: The same CDR3 arises from other DNA sequences in this sample as well. The rearrangement joins TRBV28 to TRBJ1-1; D possibly corresponds to TRBD1 (5 bases). Germline V gene sequence: CDR1 MDHEN, CDR2 SYDVKM. CDR3 size: 13 residues. Trimming left V 1 base short and J 5 bases short, with 8 bases between. This CDR3 is CASSLLGQTEAFF. CDR3 coding DNA: TGTGCCAGCAGTTTATTGGGGCAAACTGAAGCTTTCTTT. Filled out from reference TRBV28 and TRBJ1-1, the complete variable domain reads DVKVTQSSRYLVKRTGEKVFLECVQDMDHENMFWYRQDPGLGLRLIYFSYDVKMKEKGDIPEGYSVSREKKERFSLILESASTNQTSMYLCASSLLGQTEAFFGQGTRLTVV.

This clone was recorded only once. V gene TRBV2 combines with J gene TRBJ2-2; D may be TRBD1 (5 bases). The germline CDR1 and CDR2 sequences are SNHLY and FYNNEI. Between the trimmed V and J ends, which lost 0 bases and 3 bases, there was a span of 14 bases. The CDR3 consists of 17 residues. The CDR3 sequence is CASSEAGPGSHTGELFF. CDR3 nucleotides: TGTGCCAGCAGTGAAGCGGGGCCAGGGTCGCACACCGGGGAGCTGTTTTTT.

The chain joins TRBV2 to TRBJ2-5; the match to TRBD2 covers 8 bases. This CDR3 has 13 amino acids. With V trimmed by 4 bases and J by 4 bases, 2 bases remained unmatched. CDR1 and CDR2 (germline): SNHLY, FYNNEI. The CDR3 DNA reads as TGTGCCAGCAGTGGACTAGCGAGAGAGACCCAGTACTTC. Translated: CASSGLARETQYF.

The sample holds one count of this clone. The rearrangement links TRBV2 to TRBJ1-6; D remains unclear. CDR3 length: 15 residues. Germline assignment: CDR1 SNHLY and CDR2 FYNNEI. The V end was cut by 5 bases, the J end by 7 bases, with 15 bases between. In DNA form, the CDR3 reads TGTGCCAGCAGTAAACCCACGGAGTTAAATTCACCCCTCCACTTT. This encodes CASSKPTELNSPLHF. Full variable domain (outside the CDR3, taken from reference TRBV2 and TRBJ1-6): EPEVTQTPSHQVTQMGQEVILRCVPISNHLYFYWYRQILGQKVEFLVSFYNNEISEKSEIFDDQFSVERPDGSNFTLKIRSTKLEDSAMYFCASSKPTELNSPLHFGNGTRLTVT.

This clone was counted a single time. The chain employs TRBV11-2 and TRBJ2-1; the match to TRBD2 covers 11 bases. V shed 4 bases, J shed 4 bases, and the junction held 3 bases outside the gene matches. CDR1 and CDR2 from the germline V gene are SGHAT and FQNNGV. CDR3 length equals 15 residues. The CDR3 reads CASSSPSGRYNEQFF. In DNA form, the CDR3 reads TGTGCCAGCAGCTCCCCTAGCGGGAGGTACAATGAGCAGTTCTTC.

V is TRBV6-2 or TRBV6-3 and J is TRBJ1-2; possibly TRBD1 for D (6 bases). Deletions cut 6 bases from V and 1 base from J, with 21 bases between. This CDR3 spans 17 amino acids. The germline V gene encodes CDR1 MNHEY and CDR2 SVGEGT. The CDR3 is CASSSGQSPTINYGYTF. The CDR3, as DNA: TGTGCCAGCAGCTCCGGACAGTCGCCAACCATTAACTATGGCTACACCTTC.

The rearrangement uses TRBV20-1 and TRBJ2-7; TRBD2 agrees at 8 bases. Germline V lookup: CDR1 DFQATT, CDR2 SNEGSKA (reference sequence). Trimming at V came to 3 bases and at J to 2 bases, leaving 9 bases not matched to a gene. The CDR3 extends over 15 amino acids. The CDR3 nucleotides read TGCAGTGCTAGTCCCCAGAGTAGCGGGGCCTACGAGCAGTACTTC. Translation gives CSASPQSSGAYEQYF.

The chain has TRBV9 and TRBJ2-2; 8 nucleotides line up with TRBD2. V lost 1 base and J lost 7; bases outside the gene matches: 9. Per the germline V gene, CDR1 is SGDLS and CDR2 is YYNGEE. This CDR3 region has 16 residues. The CDR3: CASSVRLARFGGELFF. CDR3 nucleotides: TGTGCCAGCAGCGTAAGACTAGCGAGATTCGGCGGGGAGCTGTTTTTT.

The chain is built from TRBV18 and TRBJ2-1; TRBD2 matches 7 bases. CDR1 KGHSH and CDR2 LQKENI come from the germline V gene. The CDR3 has 18 residues. Unmatched junction bases numbered 13, after V lost 5 bases and J lost 0 bases. For the CDR3, the DNA is TGTGCCAGCTCAACCCTCAGTGCGGGGGTGAGCTCCTACAATGAGCAGTTCTTC. Its translation: CASSTLSAGVSSYNEQFF.

This chain connects TRBV5-1 to TRBJ2-5, with no clear D. V lost 2 bases and J lost 0, with 11 bases in between. Germline V gene sequence: CDR1 SGHRS, CDR2 YFSETQ. The CDR3 is made up of 15 amino acids. CDR3 amino acids: CASSFFGLYQETQYF. Written as DNA, the CDR3 is TGCGCCAGCAGCTTTTTCGGGTTGTACCAAGAGACCCAGTACTTC.

J is TRBJ1-6 and V is TRBV11-2; 8 nucleotides align to TRBD1. After removal of 6 bases from V and 10 bases from J, the junction contained 8 bases not matched to a gene. The CDR3 runs to 14 residues. CDR1 SGHAT and CDR2 FQNNGV come from the germline V gene. CDR3: CASSHGQGGSPLHF. The CDR3 DNA sequence: TGTGCCAGCAGTCATGGACAGGGCGGATCACCCCTCCACTTT.

The chain couples TRBV5-8 to TRBJ2-3, with 7 bases that match TRBD2. With 0 bases clipped from V and 4 bases from J, the junction kept 8 bases outside the gene matches. The germline CDR1 and CDR2 sequences are SGHTS and YDEGEE. The CDR3 extends over 16 amino acids. The CDR3 sequence: CASSLEGSAGADTQYF. Here the CDR3 DNA reads TGTGCCAGCAGCTTGGAGGGATCCGCGGGGGCAGATACGCAGTATTTT.

V and J are TRBV2 and TRBJ2-1, with D perhaps matching TRBD1 (5 bases). V was pared by 4 bases and J by 0 bases, with 7 bases between. CDR3 size: 14 residues. Germline V gives CDR1 SNHLY, CDR2 FYNNEI. CDR3 amino acids: CASSAGFSYNEQFF. The CDR3 DNA reads as TGTGCCAGCAGTGCAGGGTTCTCCTACAATGAGCAGTTCTTC.

The chain uses TRBV24-1 and TRBJ2-5, with a possible D match to TRBD1 (6 bases). The CDR3 consists of 15 residues. Germline V CDR1 and CDR2: KGHDR, SFDVKD. V lost 5 bases to trimming and J lost 4 bases, with 16 bases between them. This CDR3 reads CATSGGSTGRETQYF. For the CDR3, the DNA is TGTGCCACCAGTGGGGGAAGTACAGGGAGAGAGACCCAGTACTTC.

This chain links TRBV12-5 with TRBJ2-7; 8 bases are a match to TRBD1. The CDR3 covers 16 residues. Trimming took 0 bases from V and 3 from J; bases not matched to a gene: 7. Germline CDR1 and CDR2: LGHNT and FRNRAP. The CDR3 protein is CASGLVQGALIYEQYF. CDR3 DNA sequence: TGTGCTAGTGGTTTGGTCCAGGGGGCGCTGATCTACGAGCAGTACTTC.

The chain employs TRBV25-1 and TRBJ1-1; D is perhaps TRBD1 (5 bases). V shed 8 bases and J shed 4 bases, with 11 bases lying between them. Germline V gene sequence: CDR1 MGHDK, CDR2 SYGVNS. The CDR3 sequence is 12 residues long. The DNA for the CDR3 is TGTGCCAGCCGACCCAGGGCCACTGAAGCTTTCTTT. It is translated as CASRPRATEAFF.

The V call is TRBV30, the J call TRBJ1-4; D gene unclear. This CDR3 is built from 13 residues. Trimming left V 4 bases short and J 8 bases short, with 14 bases between. Germline lookup yields CDR1 GTSNPN and CDR2 SVGIG (reference sequence). CDR3 sequence: CAWTTAGEEKLFF. CDR3 nucleotide sequence: TGTGCCTGGACCACGGCCGGGGAGGAAAAACTGTTTTTT.

This sequence joins TRBV18 and TRBJ2-3; the match to TRBD2 covers 8 bases. This CDR3 contains 15 residues. With V trimmed by 1 base and J by 4 bases, 4 bases remained unmatched. The germline CDR1 and CDR2 sequences are KGHSH and LQKENI. The CDR3 DNA reads as TGTGCCAGCTCACCACAAAGCGGGGGCTCAGATACGCAGTATTTT. It is translated as CASSPQSGGSDTQYF.

This chain links TRBV5-4 with TRBJ1-6; 10 nucleotides align to TRBD1. The V gene's germline CDR1 is SGHNT and CDR2 YYREEE (reference sequence). CDR3 size: 15 residues. The J segment lost 5 bases and the V segment lost 6 bases, leaving 5 bases of the junction unmatched. CDR3 loop: CASNAGTGDNSPLHF. CDR3 bases: TGTGCCAGCAACGCCGGGACAGGGGATAATTCACCCCTCCACTTT.

To note about this clone: The same CDR3 arises from other DNA sequences in this sample as well. The chain uses TRBV28 and TRBJ1-5; no firm D call. CDR3 length equals 12 residues. Trimming removed 9 bases at V and 4 bases at J, with 10 bases between. Germline loops: CDR1 MDHEN, CDR2 SYDVKM. The CDR3 is CASSQSNQPQHF. The DNA for the CDR3 is TGTGCCAGTTCTCAGTCAAATCAGCCCCAGCATTTT.

This clone has just one count. The chain couples TRBV21-1 to TRBJ1-2; TRBD1 is taken as the D call from the table, unchecked against the DNA. TRBV21-1 is tagged as a pseudogene. The CDR3 is 22 amino acids. The DNA of the CDR3 is TGTGCCAGCAGCAAAGCCAAGAAATACGACAGGGAAGAGAAGGGTTCAGGGTCTGGCTACACCTTC. Translating it yields CASSKAKKYDREEKGSGSGYTF.

The chain joins TRBV24-1 to TRBJ2-3; D might be TRBD1 (6 bases). The V and J ends lost 3 bases and 2 bases respectively, with 17 bases between them. The length of the CDR3 is 17 residues. Germline loops: CDR1 KGHDR, CDR2 SFDVKD. The CDR3 protein is CATSDTAGESFTDTQYF. CDR3 bases: TGTGCCACCAGTGATACCGCAGGGGAGTCGTTCACAGATACGCAGTATTTT.